The T cell receptor beta chain described here comes from a study of blood T cell repertoires in COVID-19. The overall study: Acute and convalescent COVID-19 specimens originated in the United States, Italy and Spain. The cDNA or gDNA used as material had been derived from T cells, B-cell-depleted T cells, or PBMCs.

In the authors' workflow: Amplification of reference gene primers provided the estimated nucleated cell counts. Sequencing used immunoSEQ multiplex PCR; TCRdb keeps in-frame clones, though not all of them. V, J and clone size derive from that table, while D and trimming were established from the DNA sequence. Of roughly 120,000 clones listed, approximately 67% are singletons. This clonotype was sampled from a woman aged 60-75 years with acute or convalescent COVID-19. Sequenced: peripheral blood.

DNA for the CDR3: TGTGCCAGCAGTGGGGGAGAGGAAAAACTGTTTTTT. This gives the protein CASSGGEEKLFF. The rearrangement links TRBV2 to TRBJ1-4, with D unresolved. Germline CDR1 SNHLY, CDR2 FYNNEI. The V end was cut by 4 bases, the J end by 8 bases, with 8 bases between. The CDR3 runs to 12 residues.